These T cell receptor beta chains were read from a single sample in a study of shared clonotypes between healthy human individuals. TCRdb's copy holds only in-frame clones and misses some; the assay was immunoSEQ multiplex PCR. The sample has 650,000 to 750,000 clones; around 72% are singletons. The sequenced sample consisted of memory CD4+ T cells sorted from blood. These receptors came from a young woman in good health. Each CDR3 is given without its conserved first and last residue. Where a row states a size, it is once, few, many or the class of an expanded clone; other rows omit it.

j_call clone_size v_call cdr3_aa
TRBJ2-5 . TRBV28 ASWGTPRETQY
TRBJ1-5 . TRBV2 ATTPGWGQPQH
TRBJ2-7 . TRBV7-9 ASSLAAGGEWEQY
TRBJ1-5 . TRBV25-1 ASSDRDSPNQPQH
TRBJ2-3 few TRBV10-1 ASKRGSRDTQY
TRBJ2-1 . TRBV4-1 ASSQEVAGPYNEQF
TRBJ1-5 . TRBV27 ASSWDRNSNQPQH
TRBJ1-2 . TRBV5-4 ASSAGTANALYGYT
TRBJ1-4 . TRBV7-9 ASSLDGGRKLF
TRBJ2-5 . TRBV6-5 ASSYSAGGPGETQY
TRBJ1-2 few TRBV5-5 ASSLSIVTGQGDGYT
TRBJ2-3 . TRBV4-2 ASSQGTTGIIADTQY
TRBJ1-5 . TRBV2 ASSEPSTNQPQH
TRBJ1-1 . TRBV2 ASSEGRNTEAF
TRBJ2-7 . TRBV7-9 ASNQFDRVGSYEQY
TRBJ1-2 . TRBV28 ASSYRDSILYGYT
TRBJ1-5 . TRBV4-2 ASSLGQDGNQPQH
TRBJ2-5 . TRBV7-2 ASSRLRTSGETQY
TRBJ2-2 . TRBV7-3 ASTGGAGELF
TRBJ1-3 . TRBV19 ASRAGYSGNTIY
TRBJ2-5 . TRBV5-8 ASSLFVSQYQETQY
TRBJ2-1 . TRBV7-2 ASSPQRGREQF
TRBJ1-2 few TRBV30 AWTGGLGYGYT
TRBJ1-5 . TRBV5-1 ASGQGAGADQPQH
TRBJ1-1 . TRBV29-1 SAWTGRNTEAF
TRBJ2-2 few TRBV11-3 ASSPGGYTGELF
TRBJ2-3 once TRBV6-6 ASSYRELTDTQY
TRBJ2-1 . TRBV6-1 ASSEAGLQEQF
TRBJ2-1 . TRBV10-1 ASSPGQGLF
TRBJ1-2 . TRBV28 ASSLPPLTGLEYGYT
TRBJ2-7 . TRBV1 TSSQDTRLAGITYEQY
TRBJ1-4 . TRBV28 ASSLAGRGEKLF
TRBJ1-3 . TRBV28 ASKPGPGNTIY
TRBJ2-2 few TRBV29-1 SVTDTGELF
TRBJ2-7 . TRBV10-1 ASSKGTGIDEQY
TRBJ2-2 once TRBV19 ASSIGFVSGRPGTGELF
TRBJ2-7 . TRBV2 ASNPAIWGSTYEQY
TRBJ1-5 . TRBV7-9 ASSLGAGTLIEQPQH
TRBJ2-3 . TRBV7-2 ASSLLSLSTDTQY
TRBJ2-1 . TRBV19 ASSSGMSYNEQF
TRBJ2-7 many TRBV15 ATSSRGAYEQY
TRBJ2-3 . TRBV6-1 ASSEGGRDTQY
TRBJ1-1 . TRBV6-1 ASSEWRRGAAEAF
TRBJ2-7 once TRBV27 ASSSRGDSYRSEQY
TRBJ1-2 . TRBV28 ASSSGGTDYGYT
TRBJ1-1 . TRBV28 VSGYNTEAF
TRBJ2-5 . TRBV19 ASSIRHQETQY
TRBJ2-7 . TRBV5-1 ASSLGQGAYEQY
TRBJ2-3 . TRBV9 ASSVGSGRSTDTQY
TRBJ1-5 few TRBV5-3 ARPGQDVGAQH
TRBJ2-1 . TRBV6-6 ASKTSGRDLYNEQF
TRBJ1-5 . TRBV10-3 AISTGTDGNQPQH
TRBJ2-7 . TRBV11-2 ASSLVLVRGYEQY
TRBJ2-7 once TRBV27 ASSATGRGYGSYEQY
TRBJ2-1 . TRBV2 AGSLARTLANEQF
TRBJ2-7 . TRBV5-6 ASSLRQGNEQY
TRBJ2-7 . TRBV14 ASSRLTTGSSNEQY
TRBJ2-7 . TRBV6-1 ASKGISYEQY
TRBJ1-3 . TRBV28 ASSEPGQNSGNTIY
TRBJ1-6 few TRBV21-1 ASFDGNSPLH